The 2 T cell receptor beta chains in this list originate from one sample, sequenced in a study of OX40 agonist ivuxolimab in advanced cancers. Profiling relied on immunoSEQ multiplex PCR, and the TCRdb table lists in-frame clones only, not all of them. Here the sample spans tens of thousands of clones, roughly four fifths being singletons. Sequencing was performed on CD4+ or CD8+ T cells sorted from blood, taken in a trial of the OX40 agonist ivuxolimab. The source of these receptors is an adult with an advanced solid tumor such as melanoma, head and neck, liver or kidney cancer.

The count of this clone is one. The CDR3 loop reads CAISEGVSSADTQYF. As DNA, the CDR3 is TGTGCCATCAGTGAAGGGGTTAGTAGCGCAGATACGCAGTATTTT. The rearrangement links TRBV10-3 to TRBJ2-3, with D perhaps assigned TRBD1 or TRBD2 (5 bases each). Trimming removed 3 bases from V and 4 bases from J, with 14 bases in between. The CDR3 consists of 15 residues. In germline, CDR1 is ENHRY, CDR2 SYGVKD.

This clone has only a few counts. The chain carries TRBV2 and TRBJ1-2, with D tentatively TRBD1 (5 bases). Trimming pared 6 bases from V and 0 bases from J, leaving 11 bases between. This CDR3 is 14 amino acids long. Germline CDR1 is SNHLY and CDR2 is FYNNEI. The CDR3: CASSVDSPNYGYTF. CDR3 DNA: TGTGCCAGCAGCGTTGACAGCCCTAACTATGGCTACACCTTC.